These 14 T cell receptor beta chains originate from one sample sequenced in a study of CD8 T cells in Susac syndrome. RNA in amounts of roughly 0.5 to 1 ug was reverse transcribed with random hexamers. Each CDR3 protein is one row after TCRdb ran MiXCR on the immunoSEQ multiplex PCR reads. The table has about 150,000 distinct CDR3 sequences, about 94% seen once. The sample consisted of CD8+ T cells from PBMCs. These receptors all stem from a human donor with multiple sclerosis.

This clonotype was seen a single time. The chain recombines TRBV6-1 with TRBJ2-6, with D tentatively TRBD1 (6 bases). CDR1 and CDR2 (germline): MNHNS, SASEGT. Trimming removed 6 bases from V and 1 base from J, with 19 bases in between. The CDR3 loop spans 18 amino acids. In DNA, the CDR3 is TGTGCCAGCAGCGCGTACAGAGGCACAGGGTCTGGGGCCAACGTCCTGACTTTC. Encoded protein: CASSAYRGTGSGANVLTF.

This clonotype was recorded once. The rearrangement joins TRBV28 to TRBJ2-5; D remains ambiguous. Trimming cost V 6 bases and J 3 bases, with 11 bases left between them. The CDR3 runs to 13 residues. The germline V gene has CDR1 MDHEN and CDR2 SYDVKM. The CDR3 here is CASRDGFEETQYF. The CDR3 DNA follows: TGTGCCAGCAGGGATGGGTTTGAAGAGACCCAGTACTTC.

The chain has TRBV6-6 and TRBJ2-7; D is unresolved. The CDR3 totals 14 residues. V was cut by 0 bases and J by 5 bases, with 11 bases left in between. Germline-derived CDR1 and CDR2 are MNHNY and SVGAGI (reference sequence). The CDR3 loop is CASSYSLAWDEQYF. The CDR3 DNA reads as TGTGCCAGCAGTTACTCATTGGCCTGGGACGAGCAGTACTTC.

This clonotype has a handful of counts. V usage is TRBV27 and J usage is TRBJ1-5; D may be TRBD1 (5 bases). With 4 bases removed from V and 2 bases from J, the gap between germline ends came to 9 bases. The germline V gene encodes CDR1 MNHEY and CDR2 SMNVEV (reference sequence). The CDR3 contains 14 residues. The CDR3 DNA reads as TGTGCCAGCAGTTCCACGGGGGGCAATCAGCCCCAGCATTTT. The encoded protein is CASSSTGGNQPQHF.

The CDR3 nucleotides are TGTGCCACCACAGGAGGGGGGACCTACAATGAGCAGTTCTTC. It specifies CATTGGGTYNEQFF. J is TRBJ2-1 and V is TRBV25-1; D is tentatively TRBD1 or TRBD2 (6 bases each). Germline-derived CDR1 and CDR2 are MGHDK and SYGVNS. V gave up 10 bases and J gave up 2 bases, with 15 bases separating them. The CDR3 consists of 14 residues. Looking up the rest from reference TRBV25-1 and TRBJ2-1 gives the full variable domain: EADIYQTPRYLVIGTGKKITLECSQTMGHDKMYWYQQDPGMELHLIHYSYGVNSTEKGDLSSESTVSRIRTEHFPLTLESARPSHTSQYLCATTGGGTYNEQFFGPGTRLTVL.

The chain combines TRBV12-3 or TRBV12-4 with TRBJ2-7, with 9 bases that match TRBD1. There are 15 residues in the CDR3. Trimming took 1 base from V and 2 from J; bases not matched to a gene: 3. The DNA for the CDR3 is TGTGCCAGCAGTTTAGTCGGGACAGGGCCCTACGAGCAGTACTTC. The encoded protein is CASSLVGTGPYEQYF.

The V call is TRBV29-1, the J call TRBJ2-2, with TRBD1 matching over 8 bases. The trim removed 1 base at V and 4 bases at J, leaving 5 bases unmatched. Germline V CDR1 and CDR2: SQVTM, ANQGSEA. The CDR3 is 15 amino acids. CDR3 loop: CSVEGGQGSTGELFF. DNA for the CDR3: TGCAGCGTTGAAGGCGGACAGGGATCCACCGGGGAGCTGTTTTTT.

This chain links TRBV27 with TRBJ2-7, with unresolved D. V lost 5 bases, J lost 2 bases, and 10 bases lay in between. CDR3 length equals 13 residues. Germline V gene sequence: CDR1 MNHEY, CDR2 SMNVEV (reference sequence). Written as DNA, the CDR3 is TGTGCCAGCAGTGATATGGGCCCCTACGAGCAGTACTTC. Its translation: CASSDMGPYEQYF.

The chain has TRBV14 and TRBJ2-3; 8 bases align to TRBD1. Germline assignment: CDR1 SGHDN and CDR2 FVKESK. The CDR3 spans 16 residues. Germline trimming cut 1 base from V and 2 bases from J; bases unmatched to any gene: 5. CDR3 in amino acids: CASSQVEDRVTDTQYF. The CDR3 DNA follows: TGTGCCAGCAGCCAAGTAGAGGACAGGGTCACAGATACGCAGTATTTT.

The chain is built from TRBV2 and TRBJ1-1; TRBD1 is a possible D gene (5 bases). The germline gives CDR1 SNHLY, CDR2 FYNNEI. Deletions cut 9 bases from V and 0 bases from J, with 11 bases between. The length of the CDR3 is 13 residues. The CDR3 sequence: CARLRGLNTEAFF. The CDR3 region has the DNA TGTGCCAGACTAAGGGGTCTGAACACTGAAGCTTTCTTT. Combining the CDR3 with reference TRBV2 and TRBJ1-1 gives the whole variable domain EPEVTQTPSHQVTQMGQEVILRCVPISNHLYFYWYRQILGQKVEFLVSFYNNEISEKSEIFDDQFSVERPDGSNFTLKIRSTKLEDSAMYFCARLRGLNTEAFFGQGTRLTVV.

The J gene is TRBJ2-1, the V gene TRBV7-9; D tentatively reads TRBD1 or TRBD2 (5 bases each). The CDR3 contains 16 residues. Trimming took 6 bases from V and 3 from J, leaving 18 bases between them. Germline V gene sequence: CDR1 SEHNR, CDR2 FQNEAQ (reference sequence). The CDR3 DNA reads TGTGCCAGCAGGGCAGGTTGGGACGGCCTCTACAATGAGCAGTTCTTC. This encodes CASRAGWDGLYNEQFF. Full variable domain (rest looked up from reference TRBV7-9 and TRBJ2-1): DTGVSQNPRHKITKRGQNVTFRCDPISEHNRLYWYRQTLGQGPEFLTYFQNEAQLEKSRLLSDRFSAERPKGSFSTLEIQRTEQGDSAMYLCASRAGWDGLYNEQFFGPGTRLTVL.

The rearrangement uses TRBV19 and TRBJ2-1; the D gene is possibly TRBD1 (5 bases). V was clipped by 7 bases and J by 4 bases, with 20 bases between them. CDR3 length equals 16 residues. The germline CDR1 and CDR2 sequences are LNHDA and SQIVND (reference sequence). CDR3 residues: CASKGFGQGSYNEQFF. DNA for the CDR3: TGTGCCAGTAAGGGGTTCGGGCAGGGATCGTACAATGAGCAGTTCTTC.

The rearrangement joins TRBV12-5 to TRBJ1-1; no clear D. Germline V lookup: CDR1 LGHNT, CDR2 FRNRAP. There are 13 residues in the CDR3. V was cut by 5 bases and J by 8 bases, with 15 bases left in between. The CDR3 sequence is CASGHDRGREAFF. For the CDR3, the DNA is TGTGCTAGTGGTCACGACCGGGGAAGAGAAGCTTTCTTT.

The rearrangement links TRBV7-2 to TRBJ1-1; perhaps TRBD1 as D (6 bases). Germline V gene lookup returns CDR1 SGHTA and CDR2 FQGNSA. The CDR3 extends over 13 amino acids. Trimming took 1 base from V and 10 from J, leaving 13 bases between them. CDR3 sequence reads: CASSLGLAGVAFF. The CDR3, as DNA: TGTGCCAGCAGCTTAGGTCTGGCAGGGGTAGCTTTCTTT.